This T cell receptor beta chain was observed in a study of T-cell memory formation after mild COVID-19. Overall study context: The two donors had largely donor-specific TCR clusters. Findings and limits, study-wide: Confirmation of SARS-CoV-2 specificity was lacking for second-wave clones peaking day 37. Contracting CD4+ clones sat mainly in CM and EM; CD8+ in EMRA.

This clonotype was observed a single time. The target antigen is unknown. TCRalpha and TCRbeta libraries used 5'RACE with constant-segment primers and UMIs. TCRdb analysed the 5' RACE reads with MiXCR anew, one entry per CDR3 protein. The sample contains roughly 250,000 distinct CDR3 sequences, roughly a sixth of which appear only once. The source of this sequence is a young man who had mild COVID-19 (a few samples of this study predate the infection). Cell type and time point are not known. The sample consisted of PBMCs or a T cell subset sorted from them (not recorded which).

In DNA form, the CDR3 reads TGCGCCAGCAGCTTGGGTCTCGGGGGCGACGCTGCGACTCAGCCCCAGCATTTT. Its protein product is CASSLGLGGDAATQPQHF. The chain combines TRBV5-1 with TRBJ1-5, with a possible D match to TRBD1 (6 bases). The ends were cut back, 0 bases at V and 6 bases at J, with 22 bases in the middle. Germline assignment: CDR1 SGHRS and CDR2 YFSETQ. The CDR3 length is 18 residues.